One sample yielded the 25 T cell receptor beta chains listed below, sequenced in a study of PD-1 blockade in classical Hodgkin lymphoma. Each patient's relapse followed autologous stem cell transplantation, and brentuximab vedotin exposure varied. Some clones are missing from TCRdb's copy, which holds only in-frame ones; the method was immunoSEQ multiplex PCR. The sample shows about 17,000 clones, 70% to 80% of them seen only once. This sample comprised peripheral blood mononuclear cells (PBMCs), obtained at baseline. The receptor set was obtained from a human donor with classical Hodgkin lymphoma.

This sequence joins TRBV5-1 and TRBJ2-7; D unclear. From germline, CDR1 is SGHRS and CDR2 YFSETQ. V dropped 9 bases and J dropped 6 bases, with 25 bases sitting between them. The CDR3 contains 15 residues. In DNA, the CDR3 is TGCGCCACCTCCTTCGTGGGTGCGCCCCCGGGCGAGCAGTACTTC. Translation gives CATSFVGAPPGEQYF.

The rearrangement uses TRBV6-5 and TRBJ2-2; no clear D. V lost 7 bases and J 5 bases, leaving 5 bases between the germline ends. This CDR3 is 11 amino acids long. Germline CDR1 MNHEY, CDR2 SVGAGI. The CDR3: CASKSTGELFF. As DNA, the CDR3 is TGTGCCAGCAAGTCGACCGGGGAGCTGTTTTTT.

The V gene is TRBV9, the J gene TRBJ2-1, with 9 bases that match TRBD2. From germline, CDR1 is SGDLS and CDR2 YYNGEE. V gave up 3 bases and J gave up 7 bases; unmatched junction bases: 5. The CDR3 spans 14 residues. This CDR3 is CASSAGTSSNEQFF. The CDR3 nucleotides are TGTGCCAGCAGCGCCGGGACTAGCTCTAATGAGCAGTTCTTC.

In regard to this clone: In the same sample, other DNA sequences code for this CDR3. The J gene is TRBJ2-5, the V gene TRBV7-9; perhaps TRBD2 as D (6 bases). The CDR3 contains 14 residues. Germline CDR1 reads SEHNR; CDR2 reads FQNEAQ (reference sequence). V lost 5 bases and J lost 0, with 10 bases in between. CDR3 nucleotides: TGTGCCAGCAGCCCACGCGGGAACCAAGAGACCCAGTACTTC. This sequence encodes CASSPRGNQETQYF.

The chain uses TRBV28 and TRBJ2-2; 7 bases are shared with TRBD2. Trimming at V came to 8 bases and at J to 0 bases, leaving 6 bases not matched to a gene. Germline lookup yields CDR1 MDHEN and CDR2 SYDVKM. The CDR3 runs to 15 residues. The CDR3 sequence is CASGSGAANTGELFF. DNA of the CDR3: TGTGCCAGCGGCAGCGGGGCAGCGAACACCGGGGAGCTGTTTTTT.

Relative to its sample, this clone is medium-sized (0.01 to 0.1%). V gene TRBV7-2 combines with J gene TRBJ1-4, with a possible D match to TRBD1 (6 bases). This CDR3 has 16 residues. Per the germline V gene, CDR1 is SGHTA and CDR2 is FQGNSA. Trimming stripped 2 bases from V and 3 bases from J, with 13 bases between. CDR3 region: CASSLSAGASNEKLFF. CDR3 DNA: TGTGCCAGCAGCTTATCGGCGGGGGCCTCTAATGAAAAACTGTTTTTT. Based on the CDR3 plus reference TRBV7-2 and TRBJ1-4, the full variable domain is GAGVSQSPSNKVTEKGKDVELRCDPISGHTALYWYRQSLGQGLEFLIYFQGNSAPDKSGLPSDRFSAERTGGSVSTLTIQRTQQEDSAVYLCASSLSAGASNEKLFFGSGTQLSVL.

This clone was found once. The rearrangement links TRBV5-1 to TRBJ2-1, with no clear D. The V gene lost 3 bases and the J gene lost 6 bases, with 7 bases spanning the gap. Germline V gives CDR1 SGHRS, CDR2 YFSETQ. The length of the CDR3 is 12 residues. The DNA for the CDR3 is TGCGCCAGCAGCTATGACGTCAATGAGCAGTTCTTC. Residues: CASSYDVNEQFF.

A single count supports this clone. This chain connects TRBV19 to TRBJ1-1, with unresolved D. CDR1 and CDR2 from the germline V gene are LNHDA and SQIVND (reference sequence). CDR3 size: 12 residues. Trimming removed 6 bases at V and 3 bases at J, with 8 bases between. This CDR3 is CASRTEHTEAFF. CDR3 sequence (DNA): TGTGCCAGTAGAACAGAACACACTGAAGCTTTCTTT.

The chain joins TRBV9 to TRBJ2-1, with D possibly TRBD2 on 5 matching bases. This CDR3 comprises 14 residues. Trimming shortened V by 2 bases and J by 5 bases, and 11 bases separated the two germline ends. Germline CDR1 SGDLS, CDR2 YYNGEE. The CDR3 DNA sequence: TGTGCCAGCAGCGTCGCCGGACTCCACAATGAGCAGTTCTTC. As protein: CASSVAGLHNEQFF. The variable domain in full, completed from reference TRBV9 and TRBJ2-1, reads DSGVTQTPKHLITATGQRVTLRCSPRSGDLSVYWYQQSLDQGLQFLIQYYNGEERAKGNILERFSAQQFPDLHSELNLSSLELGDSALYFCASSVAGLHNEQFFGPGTRLTVL.

This clone appeared a few times. The CDR3 is CASSLGGGGGPYTEAFF. DNA for the CDR3: TGTGCCAGCAGCTTAGGAGGGGGAGGGGGTCCATACACTGAAGCTTTCTTT. The V call is TRBV11-2, the J call TRBJ1-1, with a possible D match to TRBD1 (6 bases). Germline CDR1 is SGHAT and CDR2 is FQNNGV. V gave up 1 base and J gave up 3 bases, with 18 bases separating them. CDR3 size: 17 residues.

In this sample, this clone turned up a few times. This chain uses TRBV11-2 with TRBJ2-2, with D uncertain. Germline values: CDR1 SGHAT, CDR2 FQNNGV. The CDR3 runs to 14 residues. Trimming left V 4 bases short and J 0 bases short, with 6 bases between. CDR3 amino acids: CASSSHTNTGELFF. The CDR3 DNA sequence: TGTGCCAGCAGCTCCCACACGAACACCGGGGAGCTGTTTTTT.

The chain uses TRBV5-5 and TRBJ1-5; D call uncertain. The CDR3 has 14 amino acids. Trimming took 0 bases from V and 0 from J, leaving 4 bases between them. From germline, CDR1 is SGHKS and CDR2 YYEKEE (reference sequence). CDR3 residues: CASSLDGSNQPQHF. The DNA for the CDR3 is TGTGCCAGCAGCTTGGACGGTAGCAATCAGCCCCAGCATTTT.

V gene TRBV7-8 combines with J gene TRBJ2-3; 14 nucleotides agree with TRBD2. J was trimmed by 7 bases and V by 4 bases; bases with no gene match: 16. Per the germline V gene, CDR1 is SGHVS and CDR2 is FQNEAQ. The CDR3 loop spans 19 amino acids. The CDR3 loop reads CASSSSAPGLAGVRNTQYF. The CDR3 DNA sequence: TGTGCCAGCAGCTCCTCCGCCCCGGGACTAGCGGGGGTTCGGAATACGCAGTATTTT.

The chain is built from TRBV7-2 and TRBJ1-5; TRBD1 might be the D (5 bases). The CDR3 is made up of 15 amino acids. Trimming removed 1 base from V and 2 bases from J, with 9 bases in between. Germline loops: CDR1 SGHTA, CDR2 FQGNSA. Written as DNA, the CDR3 is TGTGCCAGCAGCTTAGTCACGGGGGGCAATCAGCCCCAGCATTTT. Amino acid sequence: CASSLVTGGNQPQHF. The full variable domain, in which reference TRBV7-2 and TRBJ1-5 provide the parts outside the CDR3, is GAGVSQSPSNKVTEKGKDVELRCDPISGHTALYWYRQSLGQGLEFLIYFQGNSAPDKSGLPSDRFSAERTGGSVSTLTIQRTQQEDSAVYLCASSLVTGGNQPQHFGDGTRLSIL.

The chain recombines TRBV7-9 with TRBJ1-4; D possibly corresponds to TRBD1 (5 bases). This CDR3 is built from 15 residues. With 1 base removed from V and 3 bases from J, the gap between germline ends came to 9 bases. Per germline, CDR1 SEHNR and CDR2 FQNEAQ (reference sequence). As DNA, the CDR3 is TGTGCCAGCAGCTTAGTCGTGGGGCCTAATGAAAAACTGTTTTTT. Translated: CASSLVVGPNEKLFF.

This clone was seen a few times. J is TRBJ2-1 and V is TRBV5-6, with D possibly being TRBD2 (5 bases). From germline, CDR1 is SGHDT and CDR2 YYEEEE. The CDR3 is 15 residues long. V lost 4 bases to trimming and J lost 2 bases, with 13 bases between them. CDR3: CASSGEPEAYNEQFF. The CDR3, as DNA: TGTGCCAGCAGCGGGGAGCCGGAGGCCTACAATGAGCAGTTCTTC. Filled out from reference TRBV5-6 and TRBJ2-1, the complete variable domain reads DAGVTQSPTHLIKTRGQQVTLRCSPKSGHDTVSWYQQALGQGPQFIFQYYEEEERQRGNFPDRFSGHQFPNYSSELNVNALLLGDSALYLCASSGEPEAYNEQFFGPGTRLTVL.

The CDR3: CASSVGGSSGNTIYF. The CDR3 DNA is TGTGCCAGCAGCGTAGGGGGCAGCTCTGGAAACACCATATATTTT. This chain links TRBV9 with TRBJ1-3, with D tentatively TRBD1 (5 bases). Trimming took off 0 bases at V and 0 bases at J, with 7 bases between the two ends. Germline lookup yields CDR1 SGDLS and CDR2 YYNGEE. The CDR3 is 15 residues long.

This clone appeared once. The V and J genes are TRBV19 and TRBJ2-1, with D perhaps assigned TRBD1 or TRBD2 (5 bases each). The CDR3 has 17 residues. Trimming stripped 1 base from V and 0 bases from J, with 13 bases between. Germline V gives CDR1 LNHDA, CDR2 SQIVND (reference sequence). In DNA form, the CDR3 reads TGTGCCAGTAGTATAGCCTCGGGGCTCCGCTCCTACAATGAGCAGTTCTTC. Its protein is CASSIASGLRSYNEQFF. Combining the CDR3 with reference TRBV19 and TRBJ2-1 gives the whole variable domain DGGITQSPKYLFRKEGQNVTLSCEQNLNHDAMYWYRQDPGQGLRLIYYSQIVNDFQKGDIAEGYSVSREKKESFPLTVTSAQKNPTAFYLCASSIASGLRSYNEQFFGPGTRLTVL.

The chain uses TRBV10-3 and TRBJ2-2; 7 bases agree with TRBD1. Germline assignment: CDR1 ENHRY and CDR2 SYGVKD. V shed 10 bases and J 1 base; nucleotides not matched to a gene: 6. This CDR3 has 14 amino acids. CDR3 nucleotides: TGTGCCAGCAGAAGACAGGGGAACACCGGGGAGCTGTTTTTT. It encodes CASRRQGNTGELFF.

J is TRBJ1-1 and V is TRBV6-5, with 7 bases matching TRBD1. Germline V gives CDR1 MNHEY, CDR2 SVGAGI. V lost 0 bases, J lost 4 bases, and 5 bases stayed unmatched. The CDR3 runs 15 residues. The DNA of the CDR3 is TGTGCCAGCAGTTACTCCAGGGGGTATGGCACTGAAGCTTTCTTT. This gives the protein CASSYSRGYGTEAFF.

The V call is TRBV5-6, the J call TRBJ2-7; 7 nucleotides align to TRBD2. Germline CDR1 and CDR2: SGHDT and YYEEEE. This CDR3 contains 13 residues. V was clipped by 4 bases and J by 6 bases; unmatched bases: 7. This CDR3 is CASSPGGIGEQYF. The CDR3 DNA follows: TGTGCCAGCAGCCCCGGGGGGATAGGCGAGCAGTACTTC.

The gene calls are TRBV7-9 and TRBJ2-6; TRBD1 might be the D (6 bases). Germline V gene sequence: CDR1 SEHNR, CDR2 FQNEAQ (reference sequence). The CDR3 consists of 15 residues. Trimming removed 5 bases from V and 4 bases from J, with 12 bases in between. The CDR3 region is CASSDVGAGANVLTF. The CDR3 coding sequence is TGTGCCAGCAGCGATGTGGGGGCCGGGGCCAACGTCCTGACTTTC.

This chain links TRBV27 with TRBJ2-7; 9 bases agree with TRBD1. This CDR3 is built from 16 residues. Germline-derived CDR1 and CDR2 are MNHEY and SMNVEV (reference sequence). After removal of 0 bases from V and 4 bases from J, the junction contained 7 bases not matched to a gene. Here the CDR3 DNA reads TGTGCCAGCAGTTTATCGCTCGGGGACAGGGAATACGAGCAGTACTTC. Its protein is CASSLSLGDREYEQYF.

The V call is TRBV28, the J call TRBJ1-5; unclear D gene. V was trimmed by 7 bases and J by 7 bases, leaving 14 bases between them. The CDR3 is 13 residues long. The V gene's germline CDR1 is MDHEN and CDR2 SYDVKM. CDR3 in DNA: TGTGCCAGCACCCTCCTGGGCGGGCAGCCCCAGCATTTT. The encoded protein is CASTLLGGQPQHF.

The chain couples TRBV5-1 to TRBJ1-6; perhaps TRBD1 as D (6 bases). The germline gives CDR1 SGHRS, CDR2 YFSETQ. The CDR3 has 15 amino acids. The germline V and J ends were trimmed by 0 bases and 8 bases, with 12 bases remaining between them. The CDR3 loop reads CASSLGGQQDSPLHF. As DNA, the CDR3 is TGCGCCAGCAGCTTGGGAGGACAGCAAGATTCACCCCTCCACTTT.